Listed below are T cell receptor beta chains from one sample, sequenced in a study of patients and donors after allogeneic stem cell transplantation. TCRdb reprocessed the RT-PCR reads with MiXCR, giving one entry per CDR3 protein. The sample carries 65,000 to 80,000 distinct CDR3 sequences, around a quarter recorded once. Sequenced material: blood, either unsorted or a sorted T cell fraction (not recorded which). All receptors come from a human donor who was either an allogeneic HSCT recipient or a stem cell or donor lymphocyte infusion donor (not recorded which). It is not recorded whose cells these are; they may come from a transplant donor. CDR3s include the opening cysteine and the closing phenylalanine or tryptophan. Fields, in order: clone size, D gene, V gene, J gene, CDR3 DNA, CDR3 protein. The D gene is left open where the match is weak. Clone size is given for some rows only: seen once, a few or many times, or a class if the clone is expanded.

size: -; D: -; V: TRBV7-2; J: TRBJ2-3; DNA: TGTGCCAGCAGCTTTAGCGGAGCCAGCACAGATACGCAGTATTTT; CDR3: CASSFSGASTDTQYF
size: -; D: -; V: TRBV7-3; J: TRBJ2-3; DNA: TGTGCCAGCAGCCAGTCCCCCGACACAGATACGCAGTATTTT; CDR3: CASSQSPDTDTQYF
size: -; D: -; V: TRBV5-1; J: TRBJ1-2; DNA: TGCGCCAGCAGCTTGGCTGGCCTGGGCTGGTACACCTTC; CDR3: CASSLAGLGWYTF
size: -; D: TRBD1; V: TRBV20-1; J: TRBJ1-1; DNA: TGCAGTGCTAGAGAGGGGACAGGGGTTCAGGCTGAAGCTTTCTTT; CDR3: CSAREGTGVQAEAFF
size: few; D: -; V: TRBV2; J: TRBJ2-4; DNA: TGTGCCAGCAGTGGGTACCGGGAGACGTATAAAAACATTCAGTACTTC; CDR3: CASSGYRETYKNIQYF
size: -; D: -; V: TRBV24-1; J: TRBJ1-5; DNA: TGTGCCACCAGTGATTTGAAGGGTGCGCCCCAGCATTTT; CDR3: CATSDLKGAPQHF
size: few; D: -; V: TRBV10-3; J: TRBJ1-2; DNA: TGTGCCATCAGTGTGGACAGCGACTATGGCTACACCTTC; CDR3: CAISVDSDYGYTF
size: -; D: -; V: TRBV14; J: TRBJ2-3; DNA: TGTGCCAGCAGCCCGAATACAGATACGCAGTATTTT; CDR3: CASSPNTDTQYF
size: -; D: TRBD1; V: TRBV15; J: TRBJ2-6; DNA: TGTGCCACCAGCAGAGGACAGGGTAGCTCTGGGGCCAACGTCCTGACTTTC; CDR3: CATSRGQGSSGANVLTF
size: many; D: -; V: TRBV19; J: TRBJ1-3; DNA: TGTGCCAGTAGTAGAGGGACATCTGGAAACACCATATATTTT; CDR3: CASSRGTSGNTIYF
size: -; D: -; V: TRBV19; J: TRBJ1-1; DNA: TGTGCCAGTAGTATATGGCCGAGCACTGAAGCTTTCTTT; CDR3: CASSIWPSTEAFF
size: -; D: -; V: TRBV24-1; J: TRBJ1-5; DNA: TGTGCCACGTCCCGGGGGGGCAATCAGCCCCAGCATTTT; CDR3: CATSRGGNQPQHF
size: -; D: -; V: TRBV3-1; J: TRBJ1-1; DNA: TGTGCCAGCAGCGGGGGACCTAGCGACGAAGCTTTCTTT; CDR3: CASSGGPSDEAFF
size: -; D: -; V: TRBV2; J: TRBJ1-5; DNA: TGTGCCAGCAGTCAGGGGTTTCAGGATCTGCCCCAGCATTTT; CDR3: CASSQGFQDLPQHF
size: few; D: -; V: TRBV15; J: TRBJ1-3; DNA: TGTGCCACCAGCAGAGATTGGGGGACATCAACCCACTCTGGAAACACCATATATTTT; CDR3: CATSRDWGTSTHSGNTIYF
size: few; D: -; V: TRBV24-1; J: TRBJ2-1; DNA: TGTGCCACCAGTGATTTCGGGGGTGACGTATCCTACAATGAGCAGTTCTTC; CDR3: CATSDFGGDVSYNEQFF
size: few; D: TRBD2; V: TRBV12-3/TRBV12-4; J: TRBJ2-1; DNA: TGTGCCAGCATACGGACTAGCGGGGGATTCAATGAGCAGTTCTTC; CDR3: CASIRTSGGFNEQFF
size: -; D: -; V: TRBV6-2/TRBV6-3; J: TRBJ1-1; DNA: TGTGCCAGCAGAACACTAACCCCAGGGGAGACGAACACTGAAGCTTTCTTT; CDR3: CASRTLTPGETNTEAFF
size: -; D: TRBD2; V: TRBV20-1; J: TRBJ2-7; DNA: TGCAGTGCTAGAGGTCCTAGAGGTGGCGGGAGGATCCCCTTCGAGCAGTACTTC; CDR3: CSARGPRGGGRIPFEQYF
size: -; D: -; V: TRBV5-6; J: TRBJ2-1; DNA: TGTGCCAGCAGCCCCACCAGGGTAGGGTCCTACAATGAGCAGTTCTTC; CDR3: CASSPTRVGSYNEQFF
size: -; D: TRBD1; V: TRBV7-9; J: TRBJ1-1; DNA: TGTGCCAGCAGCCAGGGGGCCATGAACACTGAAGCTTTCTTT; CDR3: CASSQGAMNTEAFF
size: -; D: -; V: TRBV5-1; J: TRBJ2-3; DNA: TGCGCCAGCAGCCGCTCTCCCGGCTGGCCAGATACGCAGTATTTT; CDR3: CASSRSPGWPDTQYF
size: -; D: TRBD2; V: TRBV11-2; J: TRBJ2-1; DNA: TGTGCCAGCAGCCCGCTAGCGGGAGTGCACAATGAGCAGTTCTTC; CDR3: CASSPLAGVHNEQFF
size: -; D: -; V: TRBV5-1; J: TRBJ2-5; DNA: TGCGCCAGCAGCTTCTTTGTCAGGGGTCCCCAAGAGACCCAGTACTTC; CDR3: CASSFFVRGPQETQYF
size: -; D: -; V: TRBV13; J: TRBJ2-1; DNA: TGTGCCAGCAGCCCCGGACTCGCCAGCTCCTACAATGAGCAGTTCTTC; CDR3: CASSPGLASSYNEQFF
size: -; D: -; V: TRBV29-1; J: TRBJ1-1; DNA: TGCAGCGTTTCGACTCTGAACACTGAAGCTTTCTTT; CDR3: CSVSTLNTEAFF
size: few; D: -; V: TRBV20-1; J: TRBJ1-1; DNA: TGCAGTGCTAGAAAGACAGGGAACACTGAAGCTTTCTTT; CDR3: CSARKTGNTEAFF
size: few; D: -; V: TRBV7-3; J: TRBJ1-1; DNA: TGTGCCAGCAGCTACGACACCTACACTGAAGCTTTCTTT; CDR3: CASSYDTYTEAFF
size: few; D: -; V: TRBV6-2/TRBV6-3; J: TRBJ2-1; DNA: TGTGCCAGCACCGTCCTCCCGGGACTTACCCATGAGCAGTTCTTC; CDR3: CASTVLPGLTHEQFF
size: -; D: -; V: TRBV4-2; J: TRBJ2-7; DNA: TGTGCCAGCAGCCAAGCCCAGGGTATCAGGACTTCCTACGAGCAGTACTTC; CDR3: CASSQAQGIRTSYEQYF
size: -; D: TRBD1; V: TRBV29-1; J: TRBJ1-2; DNA: TGCAGCGTTGGGGGACAGCCCTATGGCTACACCTTC; CDR3: CSVGGQPYGYTF